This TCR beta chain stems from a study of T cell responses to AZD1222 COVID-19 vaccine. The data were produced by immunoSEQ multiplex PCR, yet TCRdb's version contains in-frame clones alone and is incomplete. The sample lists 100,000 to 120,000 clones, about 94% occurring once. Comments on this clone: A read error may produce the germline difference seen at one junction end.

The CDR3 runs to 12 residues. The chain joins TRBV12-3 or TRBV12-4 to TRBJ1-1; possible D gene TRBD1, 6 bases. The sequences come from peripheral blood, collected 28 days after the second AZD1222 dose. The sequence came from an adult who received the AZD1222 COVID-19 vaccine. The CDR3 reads CASSTGNPEAFF. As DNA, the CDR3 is TGTGCCAGCAGTACAGGGAACCCTGAAGCTTTCTTT.